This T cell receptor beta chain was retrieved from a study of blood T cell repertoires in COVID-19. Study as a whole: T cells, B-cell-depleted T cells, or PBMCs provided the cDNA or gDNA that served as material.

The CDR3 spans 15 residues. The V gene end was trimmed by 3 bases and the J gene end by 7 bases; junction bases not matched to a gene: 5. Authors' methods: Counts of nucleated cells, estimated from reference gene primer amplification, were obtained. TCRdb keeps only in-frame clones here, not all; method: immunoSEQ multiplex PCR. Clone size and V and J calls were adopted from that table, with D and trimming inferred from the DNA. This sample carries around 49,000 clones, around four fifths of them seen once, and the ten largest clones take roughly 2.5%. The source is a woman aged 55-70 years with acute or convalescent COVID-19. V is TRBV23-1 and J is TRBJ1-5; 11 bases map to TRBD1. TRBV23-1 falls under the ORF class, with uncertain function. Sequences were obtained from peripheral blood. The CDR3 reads CASSHTRDRGQPQHF. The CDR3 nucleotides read TGCGCCAGCAGTCATACAAGGGACAGGGGGCAGCCCCAGCATTTT.